This entry concerns a single T cell receptor (beta chain). TCRdb reanalysed the RT-PCR reads using MiXCR and keeps one entry per CDR3 protein. The sample shows approximately 720,000 distinct CDR3 sequences, approximately 15% of them seen only once. The CDR3 is made up of 14 amino acids. Between the trimmed V and J ends, which lost 5 bases and 7 bases, there was a span of 15 bases. Germline V gene data show CDR1 as SGHRS and CDR2 as YFSETQ. This clonotype originated in a female donor in good health, serving as a healthy control. The sequenced sample consisted of memory CD4+ T cells from blood. This chain uses TRBV5-1 with TRBJ2-2, with D possibly called TRBD1 or TRBD2 (5 bases each). CDR3 residues: CASSPGTERGELFF. As DNA, the CDR3 is TGCGCCAGCAGTCCTGGGACGGAACGCGGGGAGCTGTTTTTT.